The 28 T cell receptor beta chains below were found in one sample sequenced in a study of a mutant IDH1 vaccine in newly diagnosed glioma. Noted time point: baseline, week 1 (first vaccination visit). The treatment: pre-vaccination baseline after standard-of-care therapy. Generated by immunoSEQ multiplex PCR, the TCRdb table keeps only in-frame clones and is missing some. The repertoire holds 12,000 to 15,000 clones, with 75% to 90% as singletons. Sequencing was performed on PBMCs, taken from a glioma patient treated with radiotherapy, temozolomide or both. The receptors derive from a woman between 40 and 55 years old with glioma. Some clones in this sample may be carry-over from other donors' samples.

The V and J genes are TRBV15 and TRBJ1-1, with D possibly matching TRBD1 (6 bases). Trimming shortened V by 9 bases and J by 7 bases, and 21 bases separated the two germline ends. The V gene's germline CDR1 is LNHNV and CDR2 YYDKDF (reference sequence). The CDR3 covers 14 residues. The DNA for the CDR3 is TGTGCCACAAGCCTAGGGGGGGCTCAGAATGAAGCTTTCTTT. Translation gives CATSLGGAQNEAFF.

The chain employs TRBV7-8 and TRBJ2-3, with D possibly being TRBD1 (6 bases). This CDR3 comprises 15 residues. CDR1 is SGHVS and CDR2 is FQNEAQ in the germline V gene. The V end lost 5 bases, the J end lost 3 bases, and 15 bases lay between the germline ends. CDR3 sequence: CASSLLDRSTDTQYF. The CDR3 DNA is TGTGCCAGCAGCCTCCTAGACAGGAGTACAGATACGCAGTATTTT. The full variable domain, rest sourced from reference TRBV7-8 and TRBJ2-3, is GAGVSQSPRYKVAKRGQDVALRCDPISGHVSLFWYQQALGQGPEFLTYFQNEAQLDKSGLPSDRFFAERPEGSVSTLKIQRTQQEDSAVYLCASSLLDRSTDTQYFGPGTRLTVL.

This chain uses TRBV25-1 with TRBJ2-2; D is possibly TRBD2 (5 bases). Trimming pared 4 bases from V and 1 base from J, leaving 19 bases between. The CDR3 length is 18 residues. Germline CDR1 and CDR2: MGHDK and SYGVNS. This CDR3 reads CASSARASRSMNTGELFF. CDR3 in DNA: TGTGCCAGCAGTGCCCGAGCTAGCAGGTCCATGAACACCGGGGAGCTGTTTTTT.

The rearrangement links TRBV5-1 to TRBJ1-1; TRBD1 aligns across 7 bases. V trimming: 4 bases; J trimming: 1 base; junction bases outside the gene matches: 7. The CDR3 sequence is 15 residues long. Germline values: CDR1 SGHRS, CDR2 YFSETQ. The CDR3 sequence is CASSGGGQENTEAFF. CDR3 coding DNA: TGCGCCAGCAGCGGAGGGGGCCAGGAGAACACTGAAGCTTTCTTT.

The table lists this clone with a count of one. The genes are TRBV7-9 and TRBJ2-1, with 8 bases fitting TRBD2. Germline values: CDR1 SEHNR, CDR2 FQNEAQ (reference sequence). Unmatched junction bases numbered 8, after V lost 5 bases and J lost 8 bases. The CDR3 runs to 14 residues. The CDR3 sequence is CASSVTSGGDEQFF. The CDR3 DNA reads as TGTGCCAGCAGCGTAACTAGCGGTGGCGATGAGCAGTTCTTC.

The chain uses TRBV18 and TRBJ1-1; no clear D gene. The CDR3 runs 15 residues. V was shortened by 1 base and J by 0 bases, with 9 bases between the two germline ends. CDR1 and CDR2 (germline): KGHSH, LQKENI. The CDR3 loop reads CASSPRSSLNTEAFF. For the CDR3, the DNA is TGTGCCAGCTCACCACGAAGCAGTCTGAACACTGAAGCTTTCTTT.

The rearrangement links TRBV7-9 to TRBJ1-3; D remains unclear. Trimming stripped 1 base from V and 0 bases from J, with 10 bases between. Germline CDR1 reads SEHNR; CDR2 reads FQNEAQ (reference sequence). The CDR3 consists of 16 residues. The CDR3 region has the DNA TGTGCCAGCAGCTTAGGTGGGAAGAGCTCTGGAAACACCATATATTTT. Its protein is CASSLGGKSSGNTIYF.

V gene TRBV9 combines with J gene TRBJ2-7; D gene ambiguous. V was cut by 0 bases and J by 0 bases, with 10 bases left in between. The CDR3 covers 15 residues. Per the germline V gene, CDR1 is SGDLS and CDR2 is YYNGEE. DNA of the CDR3: TGTGCCAGCAGCGTAGCCCCGACGGGCTCCTACGAGCAGTACTTC. Translated: CASSVAPTGSYEQYF. The variable domain in full, completed from reference TRBV9 and TRBJ2-7, reads DSGVTQTPKHLITATGQRVTLRCSPRSGDLSVYWYQQSLDQGLQFLIQYYNGEERAKGNILERFSAQQFPDLHSELNLSSLELGDSALYFCASSVAPTGSYEQYFGPGTRLTVT.

The V call is TRBV2, the J call TRBJ2-7; no definite D call. The V gene lost 3 bases and the J gene lost 0 bases, with 6 bases spanning the gap. There are 13 residues in the CDR3. Per the germline V gene, CDR1 is SNHLY and CDR2 is FYNNEI. In DNA, the CDR3 is TGTGCCAGCAGTGAGCCTAGCTCCTACGAGCAGTACTTC. Translating it yields CASSEPSSYEQYF.

The chain has TRBV27 and TRBJ1-2; 7 bases match TRBD1. The germline CDR1 and CDR2 sequences are MNHEY and SMNVEV (reference sequence). The CDR3 has 15 residues. V shed 5 bases, J shed 6 bases, and the junction held 12 bases outside the gene matches. As DNA, the CDR3 is TGTGCCAGCAGTCCGGGACAGTCCCAAGGCGATGGCTACACCTTC. This codes for CASSPGQSQGDGYTF.

The chain employs TRBV30 and TRBJ2-3; TRBD2 is a possible D gene (7 bases). From germline, CDR1 is GTSNPN and CDR2 SVGIG (reference sequence). CDR3 length: 13 amino acids. CDR3 in amino acids: CAWEGGLTDTQYF. CDR3 bases: TGTGCTTGGGAGGGGGGGCTCACAGATACGCAGTATTTT.

The J gene is TRBJ2-3, the V gene TRBV7-9; no clear D gene. Germline V CDR1 and CDR2: SEHNR, FQNEAQ (reference sequence). CDR3 length: 16 amino acids. V lost 1 base and J lost 1, with 12 bases in between. CDR3 in amino acids: CASSLVSRRGTDTQYF. The CDR3 DNA follows: TGTGCCAGCAGCTTAGTGTCTAGGAGAGGCACAGATACGCAGTATTTT. Combining the CDR3 with reference TRBV7-9 and TRBJ2-3 gives the whole variable domain DTGVSQNPRHKITKRGQNVTFRCDPISEHNRLYWYRQTLGQGPEFLTYFQNEAQLEKSRLLSDRFSAERPKGSFSTLEIQRTEQGDSAMYLCASSLVSRRGTDTQYFGPGTRLTVL.

This chain uses TRBV30 with TRBJ2-2; 11 bases are a match to TRBD2. V lost 3 bases and J lost 0; bases outside the gene matches: 3. Per the germline V gene, CDR1 is GTSNPN and CDR2 is SVGIG (reference sequence). CDR3 size: 16 residues. In DNA form, the CDR3 reads TGTGCCTGGAGGACTAGCGGGGCGCCGAACACCGGGGAGCTGTTTTTT. Its protein product is CAWRTSGAPNTGELFF.

This clone was observed a handful of times. The chain carries TRBV11-2 and TRBJ1-1; tentatively, D is TRBD1 (5 bases). There are 13 residues in the CDR3. In germline, CDR1 is SGHAT, CDR2 FQNNGV. V lost 6 bases, J lost 11 bases, and 19 bases lay in between. The CDR3 here is CASSHDKGFGAFF. DNA for the CDR3: TGTGCCAGCAGTCACGATAAGGGGTTTGGGGCTTTCTTT.

The gene calls are TRBV7-6 and TRBJ2-1; 7 nucleotides align to TRBD1. CDR1 is SGHVS, CDR2 FNYEAQ, per germline. The CDR3 sequence is 13 residues long. Trimming cost V 5 bases and J 6 bases; bases outside gene matches: 4. CDR3 residues: CASSLTGANEQFF. The DNA of the CDR3 is TGTGCCAGCAGCCTTACAGGGGCCAATGAGCAGTTCTTC.

This clone was observed a handful of times. This sequence joins TRBV4-1 and TRBJ1-1; no definite D call. The CDR3 is 15 residues long. Germline loops: CDR1 MGHRA, CDR2 YSYEKL. V lost 5 bases to trimming and J lost 5 bases, with 18 bases between them. CDR3 nucleotide sequence: TGCGCCAGCAGCTCTTCCCGGGGAGATGTTACTGAAGCTTTCTTT. Translation gives CASSSSRGDVTEAFF.

The V call is TRBV19, the J call TRBJ2-3; D might be TRBD1 (5 bases). Germline V gives CDR1 LNHDA, CDR2 SQIVND (reference sequence). The CDR3 totals 13 residues. V was trimmed by 2 bases and J by 4 bases, leaving 7 bases between them. The CDR3 nucleotides read TGTGCCAGTAGTATATTGACAGCAGATACGCAGTATTTT. It specifies CASSILTADTQYF.

CDR3 sequence (DNA): TGTGCCAGCAGTTACTCGAGGCTAGCGGTGGAGGAGGAGCAGTACTTC. This codes for CASSYSRLAVEEEQYF. The J gene is TRBJ2-7, the V gene TRBV6-6, with 7 bases identical to TRBD2. CDR1 and CDR2 from the germline V gene are MNHNY and SVGAGI (reference sequence). The J segment lost 7 bases and the V segment lost 0 bases, leaving 12 bases of the junction unmatched. CDR3 length: 16 amino acids.

This clone was seen just once. V usage is TRBV28 and J usage is TRBJ2-7; D possibly uses TRBD1 or TRBD2 (6 bases each). The V and J ends lost 5 bases and 0 bases respectively, with 17 bases between them. CDR1 and CDR2 (germline): MDHEN, SYDVKM. The CDR3 is 16 residues long. The CDR3 is CASSPLRGEDSYEQYF. The DNA for the CDR3 is TGTGCCAGCAGTCCCCTAAGGGGGGAGGACTCCTACGAGCAGTACTTC. Full variable domain (remainder filled in from reference TRBV28 and TRBJ2-7): DVKVTQSSRYLVKRTGEKVFLECVQDMDHENMFWYRQDPGLGLRLIYFSYDVKMKEKGDIPEGYSVSREKKERFSLILESASTNQTSMYLCASSPLRGEDSYEQYFGPGTRLTVT.

V and J are TRBV7-2 and TRBJ2-6; D ambiguous. This CDR3 has 17 amino acids. V was pared by 5 bases and J by 0 bases, with 14 bases between. Germline loops: CDR1 SGHTA, CDR2 FQGNSA. As DNA, the CDR3 is TGTGCCAGCAGCCCCGGACCAGGAGCCTCTGGGGCCAACGTCCTGACTTTC. This encodes CASSPGPGASGANVLTF.

The J gene is TRBJ1-1, the V gene TRBV21-1. TRBV21-1 is listed as a pseudogene. This CDR3 is built from 16 residues. The chain's CDR3 is CASSKMRGRSNTEAFF. CDR3 DNA: TGTGCCAGCAGCAAAATGCGGGGACGATCGAACACTGAAGCTTTCTTT.

The chain employs TRBV5-1 and TRBJ2-1, with D uncertain. CDR1 is SGHRS and CDR2 is YFSETQ in the germline V gene. V lost 3 bases to trimming and J lost 5 bases, with 9 bases between them. CDR3 length: 13 amino acids. CDR3 region: CASSYTQHNEQFF. Written as DNA, the CDR3 is TGCGCCAGCAGCTATACACAGCACAATGAGCAGTTCTTC.

The chain combines TRBV27 with TRBJ1-4; TRBD1 is a possible D gene (5 bases). The CDR3 runs to 14 residues. Trimming removed 3 bases from V and 2 bases from J, with 7 bases in between. From germline, CDR1 is MNHEY and CDR2 SMNVEV (reference sequence). CDR3 sequence reads: CASSFQGTNEKLFF. For the CDR3, the DNA is TGTGCCAGCAGTTTCCAGGGTACTAATGAAAAACTGTTTTTT.

This clone appeared a single time. This chain joins TRBV5-6 and TRBJ1-2, with 8 bases fitting TRBD1. Trimming cost V 4 bases and J 7 bases; bases outside gene matches: 12. The CDR3 sequence is 15 residues long. The germline V gene has CDR1 SGHDT and CDR2 YYEEEE. CDR3 DNA sequence: TGTGCCAGCAGCCGCCGCTCCGACAGGGGTCTTGGCTACACCTTC. Residues: CASSRRSDRGLGYTF.

The rearrangement links TRBV6-6 to TRBJ1-6; a possible D gene is TRBD1 (5 bases). V lost 6 bases, J lost 5 bases, and 14 bases lay in between. Per germline, CDR1 MNHNY and CDR2 SVGAGI (reference sequence). The CDR3 spans 15 residues. CDR3 in amino acids: CASRSPGPNNSPLHF. For the CDR3, the DNA is TGTGCCAGCAGGTCCCCGGGACCGAATAATTCACCCCTCCACTTT.

The J gene is TRBJ1-3, the V gene TRBV9; TRBD1 matches at 12 bases. Germline V CDR1 and CDR2: SGDLS, YYNGEE. CDR3 length: 18 residues. With 0 bases clipped from V and 6 bases from J, the junction kept 10 bases outside the gene matches. CDR3 sequence (DNA): TGTGCCAGCAGCGTAGCTACGGGGACAGGGGGCCTGGAAAACACCATATATTTT. This encodes CASSVATGTGGLENTIYF.

The CDR3 region is CASSLGDGGRAFF. Here the CDR3 DNA reads TGCGCCAGCAGCTTGGGGGATGGGGGGCGAGCTTTCTTT. The chain carries TRBV5-1 and TRBJ1-1, with D possibly being TRBD1 (6 bases). Germline V gene data show CDR1 as SGHRS and CDR2 as YFSETQ. The CDR3 length is 13 residues. V was trimmed by 0 bases and J by 10 bases, leaving 13 bases between them.

This CDR3 is CASSSEEGYGYTF. CDR3 bases: TGCGCCAGCAGCTCGGAAGAGGGCTATGGCTACACCTTC. This chain connects TRBV5-1 to TRBJ1-2; no clear D gene. The germline gives CDR1 SGHRS, CDR2 YFSETQ. V shed 3 bases and J shed 4 bases, with 10 bases lying between them. The CDR3 has 13 amino acids.